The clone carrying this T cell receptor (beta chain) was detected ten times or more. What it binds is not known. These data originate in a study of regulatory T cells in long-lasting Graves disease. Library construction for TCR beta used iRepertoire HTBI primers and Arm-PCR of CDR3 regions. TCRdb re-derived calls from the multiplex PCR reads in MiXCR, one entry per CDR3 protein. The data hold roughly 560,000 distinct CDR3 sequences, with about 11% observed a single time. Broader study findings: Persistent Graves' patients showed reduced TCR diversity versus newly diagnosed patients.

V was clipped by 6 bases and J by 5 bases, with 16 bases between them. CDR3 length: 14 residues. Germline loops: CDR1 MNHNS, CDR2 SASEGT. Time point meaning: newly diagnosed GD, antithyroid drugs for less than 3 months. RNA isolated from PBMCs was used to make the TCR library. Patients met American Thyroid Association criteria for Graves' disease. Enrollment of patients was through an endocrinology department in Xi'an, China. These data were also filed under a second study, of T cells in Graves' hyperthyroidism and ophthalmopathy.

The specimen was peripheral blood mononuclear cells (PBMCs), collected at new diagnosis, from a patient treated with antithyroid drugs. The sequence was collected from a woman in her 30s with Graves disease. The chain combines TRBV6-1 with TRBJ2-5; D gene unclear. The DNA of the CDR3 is TGTGCCAGCAGGGATACAGTGACGAGTGAGACCCAGTACTTC. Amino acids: CASRDTVTSETQYF.